The subject of this entry is one T cell receptor (beta chain). Its antigen is still unknown. The data originate from a study of cytomegalovirus exposure and HLA in healthy donors. Whole-study findings and limits: Per a later analysis, about 17,000 TCR beta sequences showed association with HLA alleles at 0.05 false discovery rate. Cytomegalovirus status was reportedly diagnosed by the classifier with high specificity and sensitivity. Later analysis identified a missense DCLRE1C variant that was linked to TCR beta V- and J-gene trimming.

The junction had 6 bases not matched to a gene; V was cut back by 4 bases and J by 7 bases. Germline-derived CDR1 and CDR2 are ENHRY and SYGVKD. There are 14 residues in the CDR3. PCR used 60 Vbeta primers and 13 Jbeta primers. As processed by the authors: Later, tens of millions of unique TCR beta chains were counted in an analysis, and roughly 10 million of them were shared. The data were produced by immunoSEQ multiplex PCR, yet TCRdb's version contains in-frame clones alone and is incomplete. The V and J calls and clone size come from that table; D and trimming were worked out from the DNA. The sample table includes tens of thousands of clones.

This receptor was taken from a woman between 25 and 40 years old in good health and CMV-seropositive. The sample consisted of PBMCs. V usage is TRBV10-3 and J usage is TRBJ2-7, with 11 bases aligning to TRBD2. The CDR3 sequence is CAISVLAGVEEQYF. The CDR3 nucleotides are TGTGCCATCAGTGTACTAGCGGGAGTGGAGGAGCAGTACTTC.